The 28 T cell receptor beta chains below all came from one sample that was sequenced in a study of blood T cell repertoires in COVID-19. Here immunoSEQ multiplex PCR was the method, and the copy in TCRdb shows in-frame clones only, minus some. The sample includes some 130,000 clones, about 72% of them seen just once. The sequenced sample consisted of peripheral blood. The receptors come from a woman aged 70-85 years with acute or convalescent COVID-19.

The chain has TRBV2 and TRBJ2-7, with D maybe TRBD1 (7 bases). V lost 4 bases and J 4 bases, leaving 20 bases between the germline ends. Germline V gives CDR1 SNHLY, CDR2 FYNNEI. This CDR3 is 16 amino acids long. DNA of the CDR3: TGTGCCAGCAGTGTGGATGAGGAGACAGGGACTTACGAGCAGTACTTC. Translation: CASSVDEETGTYEQYF.

The chain has TRBV6-4 and TRBJ1-1; a possible D gene is TRBD1 (6 bases). The germline V gene encodes CDR1 MRHNA and CDR2 SNTAGT. CDR3 length: 13 amino acids. Trimming removed 6 bases from V and 3 bases from J, with 11 bases in between. CDR3 sequence: CASRLNRDTEAFF. The DNA for the CDR3 is TGTGCCAGCAGGCTGAACAGGGACACTGAAGCTTTCTTT.

The chain links TRBV10-1 to TRBJ1-1; D may be TRBD1 (5 bases). CDR1 and CDR2 (germline): WNHNN, SYGVQD (reference sequence). Deletions cut 0 bases from V and 0 bases from J, with 8 bases between. The CDR3 loop spans 15 amino acids. The CDR3, as DNA: TGCGCCAGCAGTGAGTCCCAGGGCGTGAACACTGAAGCTTTCTTT. Translation: CASSESQGVNTEAFF.

The chain carries TRBV3-1 (or the pseudogene TRBV3-2) and TRBJ2-5; 8 nucleotides match TRBD2. Germline lookup yields CDR1 LGHDT and CDR2 YNNKEL (reference sequence). The CDR3 has 13 residues. The V and J ends lost 4 bases and 5 bases, in that order; junction bases with no gene match: 3. CDR3 amino acids: CASSRRLAETQYF. In DNA, the CDR3 is TGTGCCAGCAGCCGCAGACTAGCGGAGACCCAGTACTTC.

This chain joins TRBV11-2 and TRBJ2-3; D ambiguous. There are 12 residues in the CDR3. Between the trimmed V and J ends, which lost 5 bases and 3 bases, there was a span of 6 bases. Germline CDR1 SGHAT, CDR2 FQNNGV. The CDR3 here is CASSIETDTQYF. CDR3 nucleotides: TGTGCCAGCAGCATCGAGACAGATACGCAGTATTTT. Full variable domain (remainder filled in from reference TRBV11-2 and TRBJ2-3): EAGVAQSPRYKIIEKRQSVAFWCNPISGHATLYWYQQILGQGPKLLIQFQNNGVVDDSQLPKDRFSAERLKGVDSTLKIQPAKLEDSAVYLCASSIETDTQYFGPGTRLTVL.

This clone was counted a few times. The chain uses TRBV7-2 and TRBJ1-4; D gene unclear. Germline CDR1 is SGHTA and CDR2 is FQGNSA. The CDR3 runs 12 residues. Trimming pared 5 bases from V and 8 bases from J, leaving 9 bases between. Here the CDR3 reads CASSLLREKLFF. In DNA form, the CDR3 reads TGTGCCAGCAGCCTCCTGCGGGAAAAACTGTTTTTT.

The chain couples TRBV12-3 or TRBV12-4 to TRBJ2-1; possible D gene TRBD2, 5 bases. V dropped 3 bases and J dropped 4 bases, with 7 bases sitting between them. The CDR3 covers 13 residues. CDR3 DNA sequence: TGTGCCAGCAGTTTCGGGGATTACAATGAGCAGTTCTTC. Its translation is CASSFGDYNEQFF.

This clone was seen only once. The chain recombines TRBV6-2 or TRBV6-3 with TRBJ2-2; D is undetermined. Trimming took off 4 bases at V and 0 bases at J, with 6 bases between the two ends. There are 14 residues in the CDR3. Germline-derived CDR1 and CDR2 are MNHEY and SVGEGT. CDR3 residues: CASSLLANTGELFF. As DNA, the CDR3 is TGTGCCAGCAGTTTACTTGCGAACACCGGGGAGCTGTTTTTT.

This sequence joins TRBV2 and TRBJ1-1; D unclear. V lost 5 bases and J lost 3, with 10 bases in between. The CDR3 runs to 13 residues. Germline V gene data show CDR1 as SNHLY and CDR2 as FYNNEI. CDR3 in DNA: TGTGCCAGCAGTTCAGAGAGGGACACTGAAGCTTTCTTT. Protein product: CASSSERDTEAFF.

V and J are TRBV11-2 and TRBJ2-3; 8 bases are a match to TRBD2. Germline CDR1 reads SGHAT; CDR2 reads FQNNGV. The CDR3 sequence is 15 residues long. J gave up 3 bases and V 5 bases, and 7 bases lay outside the gene matches. The CDR3 DNA sequence: TGTGCCAGCAGCGTTAGCGGGATGGGGACAGATACGCAGTATTTT. It codes for CASSVSGMGTDTQYF. The full variable domain, in which reference TRBV11-2 and TRBJ2-3 provide the parts outside the CDR3, is EAGVAQSPRYKIIEKRQSVAFWCNPISGHATLYWYQQILGQGPKLLIQFQNNGVVDDSQLPKDRFSAERLKGVDSTLKIQPAKLEDSAVYLCASSVSGMGTDTQYFGPGTRLTVL.

The chain joins TRBV28 to TRBJ2-5; 9 bases agree with TRBD2. CDR1 and CDR2 (germline): MDHEN, SYDVKM. This CDR3 is built from 15 residues. Trimming removed 6 bases from V and 5 bases from J; junction bases left unmatched: 10. The CDR3 DNA is TGTGCCAGCAGCCCGCCGGGACTAGCACTCGAGACCCAGTACTTC. It yields the protein CASSPPGLALETQYF.

This chain uses TRBV29-1 with TRBJ2-1, with TRBD2 matching 14 bases. The J segment lost 7 bases and the V segment lost 4 bases, leaving 3 bases of the junction unmatched. The length of the CDR3 is 14 residues. Germline CDR1 and CDR2: SQVTM and ANQGSEA. The CDR3, as DNA: TGCAGCGTTGGGGGACTAGCGGGAGTAAATGAGCAGTTCTTC. This translates into CSVGGLAGVNEQFF.

The genes are TRBV2 and TRBJ1-1, with D tentatively TRBD1 (6 bases). Germline assignment: CDR1 SNHLY and CDR2 FYNNEI. The CDR3 consists of 16 residues. V was shortened by 1 base and J by 6 bases, with 18 bases between the two germline ends. CDR3 protein: CASSEGLLRGGAEAFF. DNA of the CDR3: TGTGCCAGCAGTGAAGGCCTGCTCAGGGGAGGGGCTGAAGCTTTCTTT.

This clone was observed a few times. CDR3 residues: CASSPRQGGYEQYF. Written as DNA, the CDR3 is TGCGCCAGCAGCCCCCGACAGGGTGGGTACGAGCAGTACTTC. The genes are TRBV5-1 and TRBJ2-7; 7 positions agree with TRBD1. Germline values: CDR1 SGHRS, CDR2 YFSETQ. V lost 4 bases, J lost 4 bases, and 8 bases stayed unmatched. The CDR3 length is 14 residues.

With respect to this clone: A read error may produce the germline difference seen at one junction end. The chain links TRBV30 to TRBJ2-1; 8 bases are a match to TRBD2. Germline V lookup: CDR1 GTSNPN, CDR2 SVGIG (reference sequence). The CDR3 length is 14 residues. The CDR3 sequence is CALSKAGGANEQFF. CDR3 DNA: TGTGCCTTGAGTAAGGCGGGAGGAGCCAATGAGCAGTTCTTC.

The chain couples TRBV7-2 to TRBJ1-1; D is unclear. Germline CDR1 is SGHTA and CDR2 is FQGNSA. V lost 3 bases and J 1 base, leaving 9 bases between the germline ends. The CDR3 has 14 residues. CDR3 residues: CASSFGMGNTEAFF. In DNA form, the CDR3 reads TGTGCCAGCAGCTTCGGGATGGGGAACACTGAAGCTTTCTTT.

The gene calls are TRBV5-6 and TRBJ1-5; D is perhaps TRBD1 (5 bases). The CDR3 has 14 amino acids. The germline gives CDR1 SGHDT, CDR2 YYEEEE. The V and J ends lost 4 bases and 3 bases respectively, with 11 bases between them. CDR3 sequence reads: CASSRRGINQPQHF. In DNA, the CDR3 is TGTGCCAGCAGCCGGAGGGGTATCAATCAGCCCCAGCATTTT.

The genes are TRBV5-1 and TRBJ1-2; D remains ambiguous. From germline, CDR1 is SGHRS and CDR2 YFSETQ. Trimming removed 2 bases at V and 3 bases at J, with 5 bases between. This CDR3 spans 12 amino acids. The CDR3 sequence is CASSFGDYGYTF. CDR3 in DNA: TGCGCCAGCAGCTTTGGAGACTATGGCTACACCTTC.

V and J are TRBV9 and TRBJ2-1; TRBD2 agrees at 10 bases. CDR1 is SGDLS, CDR2 YYNGEE, per germline. After removal of 4 bases from V and 7 bases from J, the junction contained 5 bases not matched to a gene. This CDR3 is built from 14 residues. The CDR3 DNA is TGTGCCAGCAGCCTAGCGGGAGCGGGAAATGAGCAGTTCTTC. It is translated as CASSLAGAGNEQFF.

The chain is built from TRBV2 and TRBJ1-2; D might be TRBD1 (6 bases). V gave up 4 bases and J gave up 8 bases, with 11 bases separating them. Germline V CDR1 and CDR2: SNHLY, FYNNEI. The CDR3 extends over 12 amino acids. This CDR3 is CASSGSGAGYTF. The CDR3 DNA reads TGTGCCAGCAGTGGGTCAGGGGCGGGCTACACCTTC.

V gene TRBV6-6 combines with J gene TRBJ2-7; tentative D call: TRBD1 (6 bases). Per germline, CDR1 MNHNY and CDR2 SVGAGI (reference sequence). The CDR3 totals 16 residues. Trimming took off 6 bases at V and 0 bases at J, with 18 bases between the two ends. CDR3 sequence: CASSTTGSQSSYEQYF. As DNA, the CDR3 is TGTGCCAGCAGCACCACAGGGTCCCAGAGCTCCTACGAGCAGTACTTC.

This clone has more than one count but fewer than ten. The chain couples TRBV28 to TRBJ1-2, with 7 bases aligning to TRBD1. Germline CDR1 MDHEN, CDR2 SYDVKM. V lost 5 bases, J lost 4 bases, and 7 bases stayed unmatched. CDR3 length: 14 residues. This CDR3 is CASSIRQGPYGYTF. The CDR3 nucleotides are TGTGCCAGCAGTATCCGACAGGGACCCTATGGCTACACCTTC.

The chain links TRBV2 to TRBJ1-1; 10 nucleotides line up with TRBD1. Germline V lookup: CDR1 SNHLY, CDR2 FYNNEI. The length of the CDR3 is 15 residues. The trim removed 6 bases at V and 4 bases at J, leaving 8 bases unmatched. The CDR3 is CASRKDRGDLTEAFF. CDR3 coding DNA: TGTGCCAGCAGGAAGGACAGGGGGGATCTCACTGAAGCTTTCTTT.

The V and J genes are TRBV7-6 and TRBJ1-2, with 9 positions matching TRBD1. V lost 5 bases to trimming and J lost 5 bases; unmatched junction nucleotides: 3. CDR1 and CDR2 (germline): SGHVS, FNYEAQ. This CDR3 spans 13 amino acids. CDR3 bases: TGTGCCAGCAGCCGAGACAGGGGGTATGGCTACACCTTC. Its protein product is CASSRDRGYGYTF.

The CDR3 nucleotides are TGTGCCAGCAGCCAATCCCCACAGGATGGCTACACCTTC. Protein: CASSQSPQDGYTF. This chain connects TRBV6-5 to TRBJ1-2, with D possibly TRBD1 on 5 matching bases. Germline-derived CDR1 and CDR2 are MNHEY and SVGAGI. CDR3 length: 13 amino acids. The ends were cut back, 6 bases at V and 6 bases at J, with 14 bases in the middle.

V usage is TRBV28 and J usage is TRBJ2-1; 8 bases agree with TRBD2. The CDR3 has 16 residues. In germline, CDR1 is MDHEN, CDR2 SYDVKM. Trimming at V came to 9 bases and at J to 2 bases, leaving 12 bases not matched to a gene. CDR3 region: CASIPIRGRTYNEQFF. Written as DNA, the CDR3 is TGTGCCAGTATCCCGATACGCGGGAGGACCTACAATGAGCAGTTCTTC.

The gene calls are TRBV11-2 and TRBJ1-1; D call uncertain. The CDR3 consists of 14 residues. The V gene lost 3 bases and the J gene lost 11 bases, with 19 bases spanning the gap. Per the germline V gene, CDR1 is SGHAT and CDR2 is FQNNGV. Here the CDR3 reads CASSFTRTGQRAFF. The CDR3 DNA follows: TGTGCCAGCAGCTTTACCAGGACGGGCCAGCGGGCTTTCTTT.

The gene calls are TRBV3-1 (or the pseudogene TRBV3-2) and TRBJ1-2; maybe TRBD1 (6 bases). V was pared by 0 bases and J by 6 bases, with 11 bases between. In germline, CDR1 is LGHDT, CDR2 YNNKEL (reference sequence). CDR3 size: 14 residues. The CDR3 region has the DNA TGTGCCAGCAGCCAAGACCGACAGGCTGATGGCTACACCTTC. This translates into CASSQDRQADGYTF.